This entry lists 30 T cell receptor beta chains sequenced from one sample in a study of shared clonotypes between healthy human individuals. Here immunoSEQ multiplex PCR was the method, and the copy in TCRdb shows in-frame clones only, minus some. The sample has some 200,000 clones; 85% to 95% are singletons. Sequenced material: naive CD4+ T cells sorted from blood. Subset defined: CD45RA+ positively selected. Receptors originate from a woman younger than 45 in good health.

The V gene is TRBV5-6, the J gene TRBJ1-3; D not certain. CDR1 is SGHDT and CDR2 is YYEEEE in the germline V gene. The CDR3 is 14 residues long. V lost 0 bases and J lost 0, with 4 bases in between. For the CDR3, the DNA is TGTGCCAGCAGCTTGGGTTTCTCTGGAAACACCATATATTTT. Amino acids: CASSLGFSGNTIYF.

This chain joins TRBV2 and TRBJ2-3; either TRBD1 or TRBD2 may fit D (5 bases each). Trimming stripped 3 bases from V and 4 bases from J, with 8 bases between. The length of the CDR3 is 13 residues. In germline, CDR1 is SNHLY, CDR2 FYNNEI. CDR3 residues: CASSDTGPDTQYF. CDR3 nucleotide sequence: TGTGCCAGCAGTGATACGGGGCCAGATACGCAGTATTTT.

The chain couples TRBV4-2 to TRBJ1-2; no firm D call. This CDR3 has 16 residues. V was shortened by 4 bases and J by 6 bases, with 21 bases between the two germline ends. CDR1 is LGHNA, CDR2 YNFKEQ, per germline. CDR3 DNA: TGTGCCAGCAGCCCCACACCCGCGACACGCCACCATGGCTACACCTTC. Translation gives CASSPTPATRHHGYTF.

The genes are TRBV28 and TRBJ2-3; perhaps TRBD2 as D (6 bases). The CDR3 is made up of 16 amino acids. Germline values: CDR1 MDHEN, CDR2 SYDVKM. Trimming took off 3 bases at V and 0 bases at J, with 13 bases between the two ends. The CDR3 bases are TGTGCCAGCAGTTTTTCACTTAGCGGTAGCACAGATACGCAGTATTTT. It translates to CASSFSLSGSTDTQYF.

This sequence joins TRBV5-5 and TRBJ2-1; TRBD2 matches 10 bases. The germline V gene encodes CDR1 SGHKS and CDR2 YYEKEE (reference sequence). V gave up 4 bases and J gave up 7 bases; unmatched junction bases: 8. This CDR3 region has 15 residues. The CDR3 sequence: CASSRLAGEANEQFF. CDR3 in DNA: TGTGCCAGCAGCCGCCTAGCGGGAGAAGCGAATGAGCAGTTCTTC.

CDR3: CASSRDRGTEETQYF. CDR3 in DNA: TGTGCCAGCTCTCGTGATCGGGGAACAGAAGAGACCCAGTACTTC. The chain couples TRBV2 to TRBJ2-5, with a weak D call TRBD2 (5 bases). The CDR3 sequence is 15 residues long. The germline gives CDR1 SNHLY, CDR2 FYNNEI. The germline V and J ends were trimmed by 8 bases and 3 bases, with 19 bases remaining between them.

This chain joins TRBV27 and TRBJ1-2, with 9 bases lining up with TRBD1. Germline-derived CDR1 and CDR2 are MNHEY and SMNVEV (reference sequence). The J segment lost 8 bases and the V segment lost 0 bases, leaving 1 base of the junction unmatched. The CDR3 runs to 13 residues. In DNA, the CDR3 is TGTGCCAGCAGTTTATCAGGGACAGGGGGCTACACCTTC. This sequence encodes CASSLSGTGGYTF.

This chain joins TRBV5-1 and TRBJ1-2, with 7 nucleotides matching TRBD1. V trimming: 4 bases; J trimming: 7 bases; junction bases outside the gene matches: 13. Germline values: CDR1 SGHRS, CDR2 YFSETQ. There are 15 residues in the CDR3. The CDR3 loop is CASSRRQGILRGYTF. In DNA, the CDR3 is TGCGCCAGCAGCAGACGACAGGGAATATTACGTGGCTACACCTTC.

This chain uses TRBV30 with TRBJ1-5; D may be TRBD1 (6 bases). CDR3 length: 16 residues. V dropped 3 bases and J dropped 4 bases, with 19 bases sitting between them. Looked up from germline, CDR1 is GTSNPN and CDR2 is SVGIG (reference sequence). The CDR3 DNA sequence: TGTGCCTGGAGCGCCCAAGGGGGACGGAGGAATCAGCCCCAGCATTTT. It is translated as CAWSAQGGRRNQPQHF.

The chain carries TRBV27 and TRBJ1-2, with D possibly TRBD1 on 5 matching bases. This CDR3 is built from 13 residues. Germline V gene sequence: CDR1 MNHEY, CDR2 SMNVEV (reference sequence). Trimming took 4 bases from V and 4 from J, leaving 10 bases between them. The CDR3 DNA follows: TGTGCCAGCAGTTCGACAGTCAGCTATGGCTACACCTTC. This sequence encodes CASSSTVSYGYTF.

The chain has TRBV19 and TRBJ2-5; 12 bases are shared with TRBD2. The end of the DNA fits TRBJ2-7 better, so the J call may be wrong. This CDR3 spans 14 amino acids. In germline, CDR1 is LNHDA, CDR2 SQIVND (reference sequence). CDR3 DNA: TGTGCCAGTAGTACGACTAGCGGGAGCTACGAGCAGTACTTC. It yields the protein CASSTTSGSYEQYF.

The rearrangement uses TRBV6-6 and TRBJ2-1; D remains unclear. CDR3 size: 15 residues. Per the germline V gene, CDR1 is MNHNY and CDR2 is SVGAGI (reference sequence). V was pared by 0 bases and J by 2 bases, with 8 bases between. The CDR3 nucleotides read TGTGCCAGCAGTTACTCACCAAATACCTACAATGAGCAGTTCTTC. Its protein is CASSYSPNTYNEQFF.

This rearrangement joins TRBV19 to TRBJ2-7, with D perhaps matching TRBD1 (5 bases). The germline V gene encodes CDR1 LNHDA and CDR2 SQIVND (reference sequence). V lost 3 bases to trimming and J lost 4 bases, with 13 bases between them. The CDR3 consists of 14 residues. In DNA form, the CDR3 reads TGTGCCAGTAGTATGAGGCAGGGCCTTTACGAGCAGTACTTC. It is translated as CASSMRQGLYEQYF.

This clone was found once. This chain links TRBV5-1 with TRBJ1-6, with 7 bases aligning to TRBD1. CDR3 size: 13 residues. In germline, CDR1 is SGHRS, CDR2 YFSETQ. The J segment lost 9 bases and the V segment lost 4 bases, leaving 4 bases of the junction unmatched. For the CDR3, the DNA is TGCGCCAGCAGCGGTGACAGGGCTTCACCCCTCCACTTT. Protein: CASSGDRASPLHF.

V gene TRBV18 combines with J gene TRBJ2-5; D is unresolved. V lost 2 bases, J lost 1 base, and 8 bases lay in between. Per the germline V gene, CDR1 is KGHSH and CDR2 is LQKENI. This CDR3 contains 14 residues. Here the CDR3 DNA reads TGTGCCAGCTCACCAGGTTCGATCCAAGAGACCCAGTACTTC. Its protein product is CASSPGSIQETQYF.

The chain combines TRBV4-2 with TRBJ1-4, with 10 bases identical to TRBD1. In germline, CDR1 is LGHNA, CDR2 YNFKEQ. The CDR3 contains 14 residues. The junction had 3 bases not matched to a gene; V was cut back by 1 base and J by 10 bases. CDR3 nucleotide sequence: TGTGCCAGCAGCCAAGCAGGACAGGGGGTAAAACTGTTTTTT. The encoded protein is CASSQAGQGVKLFF.

This chain connects TRBV6-5 to TRBJ1-3, with a possible D match to TRBD1 (5 bases). Between the trimmed V and J ends, which lost 2 bases and 6 bases, there was a span of 8 bases. Germline CDR1 reads MNHEY; CDR2 reads SVGAGI. The CDR3 has 13 amino acids. Here the CDR3 reads CASSYGRENTIYF. The CDR3 nucleotides are TGTGCCAGCAGTTACGGCAGGGAAAACACCATATATTTT.

This chain joins TRBV7-8 and TRBJ2-7; possibly TRBD2 for D (6 bases). The CDR3 runs to 17 residues. CDR1 and CDR2 from the germline V gene are SGHVS and FQNEAQ. The V end was cut by 2 bases, the J end by 4 bases, with 21 bases between. The chain's CDR3 is CASSLPYLAGPRYEQYF. For the CDR3, the DNA is TGTGCCAGCAGCTTACCTTACCTCGCGGGACCCCGGTACGAGCAGTACTTC.

The chain couples TRBV5-4 to TRBJ2-5; D possibly corresponds to TRBD1 (6 bases). CDR3 size: 13 residues. Trimming took 2 bases from V and 5 from J, leaving 10 bases between them. Per germline, CDR1 SGHNT and CDR2 YYREEE (reference sequence). CDR3 loop: CASSFDRRETQYF. The DNA of the CDR3 is TGTGCCAGCAGCTTCGACAGGCGGGAGACCCAGTACTTC.

The V call is TRBV28, the J call TRBJ1-5; D is unclear. This CDR3 region has 12 residues. Germline V gene sequence: CDR1 MDHEN, CDR2 SYDVKM. V lost 6 bases and J lost 7, with 10 bases in between. DNA for the CDR3: TGTGCCAGCAGCTCCCTGGGGCAGCCCCAGCATTTT. Translation: CASSSLGQPQHF.

This clone appeared once. The gene calls are TRBV5-4 and TRBJ2-1, with 12 bases that match TRBD2. Germline V gene sequence: CDR1 SGHNT, CDR2 YYREEE (reference sequence). V lost 2 bases, J lost 8 bases, and 8 bases stayed unmatched. The CDR3 is 16 residues long. The chain's CDR3 is CASSFYLAGGLDEQFF. CDR3 DNA sequence: TGTGCCAGCAGCTTTTACCTAGCGGGAGGGCTTGATGAGCAGTTCTTC.

The sample holds one count of this clone. V usage is TRBV15 and J usage is TRBJ1-2; tentatively, D is TRBD1 (6 bases). The ends were cut back, 0 bases at V and 2 bases at J, with 16 bases in the middle. The V gene's germline CDR1 is LNHNV and CDR2 YYDKDF (reference sequence). The CDR3 length is 17 residues. CDR3 residues: CATSRDPSGGANYGYTF. CDR3 DNA: TGTGCCACCAGCAGAGATCCTAGTGGGGGGGCGAACTATGGCTACACCTTC. The full variable domain, its missing parts supplied by reference TRBV15 and TRBJ1-2, is DAMVIQNPRYQVTQFGKPVTLSCSQTLNHNVMYWYQQKSSQAPKLLFHYYDKDFNNEADTPDNFQSRRPNTSFCFLDIRSPGLGDTAMYLCATSRDPSGGANYGYTFGSGTRLTVV.

This chain links TRBV2 with TRBJ1-1, with D possibly being TRBD1 (5 bases). Germline CDR1 and CDR2: SNHLY and FYNNEI. Between the trimmed V and J ends, which lost 8 bases and 3 bases, there was a span of 22 bases. This CDR3 has 16 amino acids. CDR3 in amino acids: CASEAGMGHGDTEAFF. The CDR3 DNA reads TGTGCCAGCGAGGCAGGGATGGGCCACGGGGACACTGAAGCTTTCTTT.

The gene calls are TRBV7-8 and TRBJ1-2; D gene unclear. The V end lost 2 bases, the J end lost 0 bases, and 7 bases lay between the germline ends. CDR3 length: 14 amino acids. CDR1 and CDR2 from the germline V gene are SGHVS and FQNEAQ. The CDR3 protein is CASSLREANYGYTF. The DNA for the CDR3 is TGTGCCAGCAGCTTAAGGGAAGCTAACTATGGCTACACCTTC.

The gene calls are TRBV28 and TRBJ1-4, with 9 bases matching TRBD1. The CDR3 is made up of 13 amino acids. V dropped 10 bases and J dropped 5; count of bases not matched to a gene: 5. The germline V gene has CDR1 MDHEN and CDR2 SYDVKM. CDR3 amino acids: CAIKQGANEKLFF. For the CDR3, the DNA is TGTGCCATTAAACAGGGGGCAAATGAAAAACTGTTTTTT.

The chain combines TRBV13 with TRBJ1-3, with no clear D. Germline V gene data show CDR1 as PRHDT and CDR2 as FYEKMQ (reference sequence). The ends were cut back, 2 bases at V and 0 bases at J, with 5 bases in the middle. This CDR3 region has 14 residues. The CDR3 DNA is TGTGCCAGCAGCTTATCCGACTCTGGAAACACCATATATTTT. Translated: CASSLSDSGNTIYF.

The genes are TRBV18 and TRBJ1-1; D not resolved. V lost 3 bases and J 4 bases, leaving 12 bases between the germline ends. Germline assignment: CDR1 KGHSH and CDR2 LQKENI. The CDR3 sequence is 14 residues long. CDR3 sequence: CASSPVGLLTEAFF. CDR3 nucleotides: TGTGCCAGCTCACCGGTCGGACTGCTCACTGAAGCTTTCTTT. Variable domain in full (rest from reference TRBV18 and TRBJ1-1): NAGVMQNPRHLVRRRGQEARLRCSPMKGHSHVYWYRQLPEEGLKFMVYLQKENIIDESGMPKERFSAEFPKEGPSILRIQQVVRGDSAAYFCASSPVGLLTEAFFGQGTRLTVV.

The rearrangement joins TRBV14 to TRBJ2-7; the D gene is possibly TRBD2 (6 bases). Germline values: CDR1 SGHDN, CDR2 FVKESK. Trimming removed 4 bases at V and 3 bases at J, with 7 bases between. The CDR3 totals 12 residues. CDR3 sequence reads: CASSLTSYEQYF. The CDR3 nucleotides read TGTGCCAGCAGCCTGACTAGCTACGAGCAGTACTTC. The complete variable domain, with remaining parts taken from reference TRBV14 and TRBJ2-7, reads EAGVTQFPSHSVIEKGQTVTLRCDPISGHDNLYWYRRVMGKEIKFLLHFVKESKQDESGMPNNRFLAERTGGTYSTLKVQPAELEDSGVYFCASSLTSYEQYFGPGTRLTVT.

The chain links TRBV28 to TRBJ2-5, with TRBD2 as a possible D gene (7 bases). V dropped 2 bases and J dropped 11 bases, with 18 bases sitting between them. CDR1 is MDHEN and CDR2 is SYDVKM in the germline V gene. The CDR3 contains 14 residues. The CDR3 sequence is CASSLPRGHFEQYF. The CDR3 DNA reads TGTGCCAGCAGTTTACCGCGGGGGCATTTTGAGCAGTACTTC. Full variable domain (missing parts from reference TRBV28 and TRBJ2-5): DVKVTQSSRYLVKRTGEKVFLECVQDMDHENMFWYRQDPGLGLRLIYFSYDVKMKEKGDIPEGYSVSREKKERFSLILESASTNQTSMYLCASSLPRGHFEQYFGPGTRLLVL.

This chain links TRBV29-1 with TRBJ2-7; 13 nucleotides match TRBD2. CDR3 length: 15 amino acids. The V gene end was trimmed by 5 bases and the J gene end by 2 bases; junction bases not matched to a gene: 6. Germline values: CDR1 SQVTM, CDR2 ANQGSEA. CDR3: CSVCPGTSGTYEQYF. Written as DNA, the CDR3 is TGCAGCGTTTGTCCCGGGACTAGCGGGACCTACGAGCAGTACTTC.